This T cell receptor beta chain was obtained from a study of early T cells in non-severe SARS-CoV-2 infection. This clonotype was seen at least ten times. Antigen unknown. Unique molecular identifier tags were affixed to discrete cDNA molecules. One entry per CDR3 protein, called by TCRdb with MiXCR from the 5' RACE reads. This sample has roughly 26,000 distinct CDR3 sequences, with approximately 4% found just once. General study findings and limits: The matching step, a VDJdb search, favored anti-spike CD8 responses and missed private and CD4 specificities.

Sequenced input: whole blood. The sequence was collected from an adult who was a healthcare worker with PCR-confirmed SARS-CoV-2 infection or an uninfected control (not recorded which).

This CDR3 reads CASSTGDREYYGYTF. In nucleotides, the CDR3 is TGTGCCAGCAGCACCGGGGACAGGGAGTACTATGGCTACACCTTC. The chain has TRBV12-3 or TRBV12-4 and TRBJ1-2, with 9 bases matching TRBD1. The V segment lost 6 bases and the J segment 3 bases; nucleotides outside the gene matches: 8. This CDR3 region has 15 residues.